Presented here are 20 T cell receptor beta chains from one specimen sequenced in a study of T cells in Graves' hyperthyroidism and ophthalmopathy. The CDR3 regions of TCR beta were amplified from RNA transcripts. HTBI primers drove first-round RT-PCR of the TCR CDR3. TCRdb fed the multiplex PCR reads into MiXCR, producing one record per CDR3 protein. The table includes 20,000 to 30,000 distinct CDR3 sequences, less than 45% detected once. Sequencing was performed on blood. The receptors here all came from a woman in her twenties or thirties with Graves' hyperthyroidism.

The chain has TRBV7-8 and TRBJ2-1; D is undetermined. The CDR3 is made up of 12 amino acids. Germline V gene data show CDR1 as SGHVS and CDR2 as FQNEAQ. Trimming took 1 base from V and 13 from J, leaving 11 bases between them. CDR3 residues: CASSLEVPSQFF. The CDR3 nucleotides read TGTGCCAGCAGCTTAGAAGTCCCCAGCCAGTTCTTC.

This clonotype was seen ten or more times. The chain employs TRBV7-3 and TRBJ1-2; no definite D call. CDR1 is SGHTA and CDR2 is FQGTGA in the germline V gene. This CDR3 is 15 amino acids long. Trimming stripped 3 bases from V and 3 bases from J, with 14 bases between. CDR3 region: CASSFSLDRHYGYTF. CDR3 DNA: TGTGCCAGCAGCTTCTCCCTCGACCGGCACTATGGCTACACCTTC. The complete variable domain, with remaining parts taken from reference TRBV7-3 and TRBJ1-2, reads GAGVSQTPSNKVTEKGKYVELRCDPISGHTALYWYRQSLGQGPEFLIYFQGTGAADDSGLPNDRFFAVRPEGSVSTLKIQRTERGDSAVYLCASSFSLDRHYGYTFGSGTRLTVV.

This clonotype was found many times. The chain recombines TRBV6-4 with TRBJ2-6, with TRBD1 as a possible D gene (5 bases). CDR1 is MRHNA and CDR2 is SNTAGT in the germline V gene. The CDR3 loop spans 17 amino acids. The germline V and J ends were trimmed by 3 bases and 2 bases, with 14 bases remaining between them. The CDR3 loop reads CASSDLAGRPGANVLTF. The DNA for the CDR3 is TGTGCCAGCAGTGATTTGGCAGGGCGACCTGGGGCCAACGTCCTGACTTTC.

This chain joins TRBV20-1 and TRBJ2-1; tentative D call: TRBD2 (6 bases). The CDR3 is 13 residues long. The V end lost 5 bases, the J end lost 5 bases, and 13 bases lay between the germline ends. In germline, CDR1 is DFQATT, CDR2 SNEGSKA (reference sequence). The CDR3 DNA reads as TGCAGTGCTGGACCCTCGGGAGACAATGAGCAGTTCTTC. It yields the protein CSAGPSGDNEQFF.

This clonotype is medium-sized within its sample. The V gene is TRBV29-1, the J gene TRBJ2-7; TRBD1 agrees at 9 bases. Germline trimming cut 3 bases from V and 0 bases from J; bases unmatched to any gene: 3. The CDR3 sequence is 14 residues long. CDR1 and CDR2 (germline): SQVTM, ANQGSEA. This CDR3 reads CSVDGTGPSYEQYF. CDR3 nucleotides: TGCAGCGTTGACGGGACAGGGCCCTCCTACGAGCAGTACTTC.

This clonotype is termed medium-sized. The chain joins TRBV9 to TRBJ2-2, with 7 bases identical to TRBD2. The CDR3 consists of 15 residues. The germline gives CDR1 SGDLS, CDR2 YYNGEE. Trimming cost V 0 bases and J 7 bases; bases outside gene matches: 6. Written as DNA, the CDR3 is TGTGCCAGCAGCGTAGGACTAGCCGAGGACGGGGAGCTGTTTTTT. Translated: CASSVGLAEDGELFF.

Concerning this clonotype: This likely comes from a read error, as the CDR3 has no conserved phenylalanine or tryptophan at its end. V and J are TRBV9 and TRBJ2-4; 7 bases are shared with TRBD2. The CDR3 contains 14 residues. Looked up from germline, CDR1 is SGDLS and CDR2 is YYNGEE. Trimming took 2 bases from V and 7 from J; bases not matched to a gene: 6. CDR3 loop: CASSVSGEGNIQYL. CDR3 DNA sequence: TGTGCCAGCAGCGTTTCGGGGGAGGGCAACATTCAGTACCTC.

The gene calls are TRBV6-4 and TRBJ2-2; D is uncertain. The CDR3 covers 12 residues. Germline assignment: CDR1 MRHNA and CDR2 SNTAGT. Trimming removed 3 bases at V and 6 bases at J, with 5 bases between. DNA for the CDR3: TGTGCCAGCAGTGAGGCCCCCGGGGAGCTGTTTTTT. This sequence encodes CASSEAPGELFF.

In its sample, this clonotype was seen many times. The DNA for the CDR3 is TGTGCCACACGTCGCGCGCTCCCCGGGGAGACCCAGTACTTC. This sequence encodes CATRRALPGETQYF. The rearrangement joins TRBV28 to TRBJ2-5; no clear D gene. This CDR3 is built from 14 residues. The germline V gene encodes CDR1 MDHEN and CDR2 SYDVKM. The germline V and J ends were trimmed by 10 bases and 5 bases, with 20 bases remaining between them. The whole variable domain, remainder taken from reference TRBV28 and TRBJ2-5, is DVKVTQSSRYLVKRTGEKVFLECVQDMDHENMFWYRQDPGLGLRLIYFSYDVKMKEKGDIPEGYSVSREKKERFSLILESASTNQTSMYLCATRRALPGETQYFGPGTRLLVL.

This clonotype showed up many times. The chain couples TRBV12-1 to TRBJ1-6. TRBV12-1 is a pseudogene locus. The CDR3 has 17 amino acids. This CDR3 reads CASSPSNKSSYNSPLHF. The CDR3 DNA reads TGTGCCAGCAGCCCCTCCAATAAAAGCTCCTATAATTCACCCCTCCACTTT.

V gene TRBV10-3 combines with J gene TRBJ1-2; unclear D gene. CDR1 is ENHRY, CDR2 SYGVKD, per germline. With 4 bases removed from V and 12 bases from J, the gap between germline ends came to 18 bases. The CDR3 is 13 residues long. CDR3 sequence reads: CAISGGPLSGNTF. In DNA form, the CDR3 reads TGTGCCATCAGTGGCGGCCCCCTATCTGGAAACACCTTC.

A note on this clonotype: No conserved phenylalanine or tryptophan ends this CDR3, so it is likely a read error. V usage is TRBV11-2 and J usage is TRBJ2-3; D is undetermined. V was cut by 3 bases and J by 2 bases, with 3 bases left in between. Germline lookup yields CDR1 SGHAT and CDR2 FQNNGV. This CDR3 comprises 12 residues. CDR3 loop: CASSFPTDTQYS. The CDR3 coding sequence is TGTGCCAGCAGCTTCCCCACAGATACGCAGTATTCC.

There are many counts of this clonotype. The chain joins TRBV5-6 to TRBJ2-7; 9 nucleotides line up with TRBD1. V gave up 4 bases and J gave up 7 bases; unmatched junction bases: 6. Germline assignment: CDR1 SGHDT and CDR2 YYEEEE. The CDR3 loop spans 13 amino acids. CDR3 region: CASSGDRVGEQYF. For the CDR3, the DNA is TGTGCCAGCAGCGGGGACAGGGTTGGTGAGCAGTACTTC.

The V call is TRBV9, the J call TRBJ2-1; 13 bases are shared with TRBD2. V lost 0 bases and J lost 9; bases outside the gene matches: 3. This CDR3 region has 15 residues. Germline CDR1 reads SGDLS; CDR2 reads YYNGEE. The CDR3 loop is CASSVGTSGSSEQFF. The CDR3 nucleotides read TGTGCCAGCAGCGTAGGGACTAGCGGGAGTAGTGAGCAGTTCTTC.

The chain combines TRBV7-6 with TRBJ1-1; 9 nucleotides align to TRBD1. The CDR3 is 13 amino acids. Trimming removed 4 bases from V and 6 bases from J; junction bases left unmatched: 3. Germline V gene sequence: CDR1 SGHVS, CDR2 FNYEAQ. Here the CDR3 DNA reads TGTGCCAGCAGCTGGGACAGGGTATCTGAAGCTTTCTTT. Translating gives CASSWDRVSEAFF.

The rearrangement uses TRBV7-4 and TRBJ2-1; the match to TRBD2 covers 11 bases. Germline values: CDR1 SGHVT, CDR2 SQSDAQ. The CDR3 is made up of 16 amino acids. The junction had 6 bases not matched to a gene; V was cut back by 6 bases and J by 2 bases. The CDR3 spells CASSFPLAGAYNEQFF. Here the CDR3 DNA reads TGTGCCAGCAGTTTTCCACTAGCGGGAGCCTACAATGAGCAGTTCTTC.

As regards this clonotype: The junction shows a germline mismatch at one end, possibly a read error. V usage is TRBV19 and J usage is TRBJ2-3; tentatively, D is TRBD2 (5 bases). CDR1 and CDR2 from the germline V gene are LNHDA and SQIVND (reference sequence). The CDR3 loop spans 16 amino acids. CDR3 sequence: CASSSTRLSSTDTQYF. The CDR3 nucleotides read TGTGCCAGCAGCTCTACTAGGCTCTCTAGCACAGATACACAGTATTTT.

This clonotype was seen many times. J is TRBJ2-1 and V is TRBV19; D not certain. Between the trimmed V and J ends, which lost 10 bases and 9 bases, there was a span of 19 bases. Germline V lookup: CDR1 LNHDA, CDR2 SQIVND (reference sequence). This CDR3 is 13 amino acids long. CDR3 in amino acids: CATESPLPGEQFF. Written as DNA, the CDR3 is TGTGCCACCGAGAGTCCATTACCGGGTGAGCAGTTCTTC.

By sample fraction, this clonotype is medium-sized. CDR3 nucleotide sequence: TGCAGTGCTAGAGACATGCCCCATCAGCCCCAGCATTTT. Protein product: CSARDMPHQPQHF. The J gene is TRBJ1-5, the V gene TRBV20-1; D gene ambiguous. V lost 0 bases and J 5 bases, leaving 8 bases between the germline ends. The CDR3 covers 13 residues. The germline V gene encodes CDR1 DFQATT and CDR2 SNEGSKA (reference sequence).

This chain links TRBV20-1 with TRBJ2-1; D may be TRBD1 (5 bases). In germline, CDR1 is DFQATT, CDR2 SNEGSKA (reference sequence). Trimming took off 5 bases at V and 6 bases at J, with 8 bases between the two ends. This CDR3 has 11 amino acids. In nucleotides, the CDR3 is TGCAGTGCTGGCAGGGCCAATGAGCAGTTCTTC. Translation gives CSAGRANEQFF.